These 28 T cell receptor beta chains were all obtained from the same sample, sequenced in a study of cytomegalovirus exposure and HLA in healthy donors. It was with 60 Vbeta and 13 Jbeta primers that the PCR ran. Assay: immunoSEQ multiplex PCR; the TCRdb copy retains only in-frame clones and omits some. The sample shows under 200,000 clones, 68% of them seen only once. Sample: PBMCs. The receptors derive from a woman aged 35 to 49 in good health and CMV-seropositive.

This chain uses TRBV6-1 with TRBJ2-2, with 8 positions matching TRBD1. The CDR3 runs 15 residues. Germline CDR1 is MNHNS and CDR2 is SASEGT. V was pared by 3 bases and J by 5 bases, with 5 bases of the junction left unmatched. This CDR3 is CASSELRDRTGELFF. DNA of the CDR3: TGTGCCAGCAGTGAGCTTAGGGACAGGACCGGGGAGCTGTTTTTT.

The chain couples TRBV10-3 to TRBJ2-5, with D unclear. Germline lookup yields CDR1 ENHRY and CDR2 SYGVKD. This CDR3 spans 12 amino acids. The V gene lost 6 bases and the J gene lost 2 bases, with 7 bases spanning the gap. In nucleotides, the CDR3 is TGTGCCATCAGAGGAGAGCAAGAGACCCAGTACTTC. Protein sequence: CAIRGEQETQYF.

This sequence joins TRBV4-3 and TRBJ2-3; TRBD2 might be the D (6 bases). The V gene's germline CDR1 is LGHNA and CDR2 YSLEER. This CDR3 has 16 residues. Trimming cost V 1 base and J 6 bases, with 17 bases left between them. As DNA, the CDR3 is TGCGCCAGCAGCCAAGGAGTTGGGGTCGGAGGGGATACGCAGTATTTT. It is translated as CASSQGVGVGGDTQYF.

The chain recombines TRBV28 with TRBJ1-1; a possible D gene is TRBD1 (6 bases). The CDR3 covers 14 residues. Germline values: CDR1 MDHEN, CDR2 SYDVKM. The ends were cut back, 7 bases at V and 4 bases at J, with 16 bases in the middle. The CDR3 DNA follows: TGTGCCAGCACCTACAGGGTCGGTATCACTGAAGCTTTCTTT. It encodes CASTYRVGITEAFF. Complete variable domain (other parts from reference TRBV28 and TRBJ1-1): DVKVTQSSRYLVKRTGEKVFLECVQDMDHENMFWYRQDPGLGLRLIYFSYDVKMKEKGDIPEGYSVSREKKERFSLILESASTNQTSMYLCASTYRVGITEAFFGQGTRLTVV.

This chain's CDR3 is CASSRTSGSTYEQYF. As DNA, the CDR3 is TGTGCCAGCAGCCGGACTAGCGGGAGTACATACGAGCAGTACTTC. V is TRBV7-2 and J is TRBJ2-7; 13 bases line up with TRBD2. CDR1 is SGHTA and CDR2 is FQGNSA in the germline V gene. V dropped 5 bases and J dropped 4; count of bases not matched to a gene: 5. The CDR3 covers 15 residues.

This clone was counted only a few times. This chain links TRBV29-1 with TRBJ2-1; 8 nucleotides agree with TRBD2. The CDR3 totals 14 residues. The germline gives CDR1 SQVTM, CDR2 ANQGSEA. Trimming cost V 7 bases and J 8 bases; bases outside gene matches: 13. CDR3 loop: CSGTPGLVAYEQFF. CDR3 DNA: TGCAGCGGGACCCCGGGACTAGTCGCCTATGAGCAGTTCTTC.

This clone came up a few times. This chain uses TRBV9 with TRBJ2-7; 7 bases align to TRBD1. The germline CDR1 and CDR2 sequences are SGDLS and YYNGEE. CDR3 length: 14 residues. V gave up 0 bases and J gave up 3 bases; unmatched junction bases: 3. The CDR3 sequence is CASSVGQGNYEQYF. The DNA for the CDR3 is TGTGCCAGCAGCGTAGGACAGGGTAACTACGAGCAGTACTTC.

The genes are TRBV7-9 and TRBJ1-2, with a weak D call TRBD1 (5 bases). This CDR3 contains 14 residues. Trimming left V 1 base short and J 7 bases short, with 13 bases between. Germline assignment: CDR1 SEHNR and CDR2 FQNEAQ (reference sequence). CDR3 sequence: CASSLGGDQSGYTF. DNA for the CDR3: TGTGCCAGCAGCTTAGGGGGGGATCAGAGTGGCTACACCTTC.

This chain uses TRBV11-2 with TRBJ2-5; D not certain. Deletions cut 3 bases from V and 2 bases from J, with 10 bases between. The germline gives CDR1 SGHAT, CDR2 FQNNGV. The CDR3 covers 14 residues. The CDR3 region has the DNA TGTGCCAGCAGCTTCCAGGATATTCAAGAGACCCAGTACTTC. Translating it yields CASSFQDIQETQYF.

This chain uses TRBV28 with TRBJ2-1; 9 nucleotides line up with TRBD2. Germline-derived CDR1 and CDR2 are MDHEN and SYDVKM. V lost 7 bases and J lost 6; bases outside the gene matches: 13. This CDR3 spans 16 amino acids. The CDR3: CASKRRAGGRTNEQFF. Written as DNA, the CDR3 is TGTGCCAGCAAGCGGAGGGCGGGAGGGAGGACCAATGAGCAGTTCTTC.

This clone occurred a few times. The gene calls are TRBV28 and TRBJ1-2; a weak D match, TRBD1 (6 bases). Trimming left V 8 bases short and J 4 bases short, with 17 bases between. The CDR3 is 14 amino acids. Germline CDR1 and CDR2: MDHEN and SYDVKM. CDR3 amino acids: CASGSPQGSYGYTF. As DNA, the CDR3 is TGTGCCAGCGGGTCTCCACAGGGATCCTATGGCTACACCTTC.

The rearrangement links TRBV6-1 to TRBJ1-1; 7 bases map to TRBD1. J lost 0 bases, V lost 5 bases, and 6 bases had no gene match. Germline V gene sequence: CDR1 MNHNS, CDR2 SASEGT. The CDR3 runs 15 residues. Written as DNA, the CDR3 is TGTGCCAGCAGTTCCCGACAGGGAATGAACACTGAAGCTTTCTTT. Encoded protein: CASSSRQGMNTEAFF.

This clone showed up just a few times. The rearrangement uses TRBV7-2 and TRBJ1-5; TRBD1 matches at 8 bases. Germline trimming cut 6 bases from V and 2 bases from J; bases unmatched to any gene: 6. Germline V gene lookup returns CDR1 SGHTA and CDR2 FQGNSA. CDR3 length: 15 residues. This CDR3 reads CASSIGQGGNQPQHF. In DNA, the CDR3 is TGTGCCAGCAGTATAGGACAGGGCGGCAATCAGCCCCAGCATTTT.

The chain carries TRBV2 and TRBJ1-2; possibly TRBD1 for D (6 bases). Trimming pared 6 bases from V and 2 bases from J, leaving 13 bases between. This CDR3 spans 14 amino acids. Germline V CDR1 and CDR2: SNHLY, FYNNEI. CDR3 in amino acids: CASRASTGNYGYTF. DNA for the CDR3: TGTGCCAGCAGAGCATCTACAGGGAACTATGGCTACACCTTC.

This clone was observed once. This chain links TRBV29-1 with TRBJ2-5, with D maybe TRBD2 (6 bases). Deletions cut 3 bases from V and 5 bases from J, with 13 bases between. This CDR3 spans 13 amino acids. The germline gives CDR1 SQVTM, CDR2 ANQGSEA. The CDR3 spells CSVDAAAGETQYF. CDR3 DNA: TGCAGCGTTGACGCCGCGGCGGGGGAGACCCAGTACTTC.

The chain recombines TRBV21-1 with TRBJ1-3. TRBV21-1 is labeled a pseudogene. CDR3 size: 16 residues. The CDR3 spells CASILPWEGSGNTIYF. CDR3 coding DNA: TGTGCCAGCATCCTGCCTTGGGAGGGCTCTGGAAACACCATATATTTT.

For the CDR3, the DNA is TGTGCCAGCAGCTGGCAGATGGCTAGCACAGATACGCAGTATTTT. It encodes CASSWQMASTDTQYF. V is TRBV14 and J is TRBJ2-3; D not certain. The CDR3 loop spans 15 amino acids. The germline CDR1 and CDR2 sequences are SGHDN and FVKESK. V gave up 5 bases and J gave up 0 bases, with 12 bases separating them.

The chain joins TRBV5-4 to TRBJ1-1, with D perhaps matching TRBD1 (5 bases). This CDR3 is 14 amino acids long. Trimming removed 2 bases at V and 0 bases at J, with 8 bases between. CDR1 and CDR2 (germline): SGHNT, YYREEE (reference sequence). CDR3 bases: TGTGCCAGCAGCTTAGGACATTTGAACACTGAAGCTTTCTTT. Its protein product is CASSLGHLNTEAFF.

The chain uses TRBV5-4 and TRBJ2-7, with 9 bases that match TRBD2. There are 15 residues in the CDR3. CDR1 is SGHNT, CDR2 YYREEE, per germline (reference sequence). After removal of 4 bases from V and 1 base from J, the junction contained 6 bases not matched to a gene. The CDR3 loop is CASSGSGGLSYEQYF. The DNA of the CDR3 is TGTGCCAGCAGCGGTAGCGGGGGACTTTCCTACGAGCAGTACTTC.

The chain employs TRBV18 and TRBJ2-1; 10 bases line up with TRBD2. Losses at the gene ends were 5 bases for V and 0 bases for J; bases not matched to a gene: 7. Germline CDR1 KGHSH, CDR2 LQKENI. The CDR3 length is 17 residues. This chain's CDR3 is CASSGTSALSSYNEQFF. CDR3 sequence (DNA): TGTGCCAGCTCAGGGACTAGCGCCTTGAGCTCCTACAATGAGCAGTTCTTC.

J is TRBJ2-5 and V is TRBV19; 9 bases are shared with TRBD1. V shed 1 base, J shed 5 bases, and the junction held 2 bases outside the gene matches. The CDR3 is made up of 14 amino acids. From germline, CDR1 is LNHDA and CDR2 SQIVND (reference sequence). This chain's CDR3 is CASSIVGQGETQYF. Here the CDR3 DNA reads TGTGCCAGTAGTATAGTCGGACAGGGGGAGACCCAGTACTTC.

The rearrangement links TRBV4-3 to TRBJ1-2; D gene ambiguous. The CDR3 sequence is 13 residues long. The germline CDR1 and CDR2 sequences are LGHNA and YSLEER. Trimming cost V 2 bases and J 4 bases, with 8 bases left between them. The CDR3 bases are TGCGCCAGCAGCCAACAGGTTGGCTATGGCTACACCTTC. This gives the protein CASSQQVGYGYTF.

The rearrangement uses TRBV29-1 and TRBJ2-2; perhaps TRBD2 as D (6 bases). Germline-derived CDR1 and CDR2 are SQVTM and ANQGSEA. The CDR3 is 13 amino acids. V was trimmed by 6 bases and J by 6 bases, leaving 14 bases between them. The CDR3 spells CSVVGGAAGELFF. In DNA form, the CDR3 reads TGCAGCGTCGTCGGGGGAGCGGCCGGGGAGCTGTTTTTT.

The V call is TRBV28, the J call TRBJ2-1; TRBD2 matches 15 bases. CDR3 length equals 19 residues. Germline CDR1 MDHEN, CDR2 SYDVKM. V was pared by 6 bases and J by 1 base, with 10 bases of the junction left unmatched. CDR3: CASRAPGLAGGVSYNEQFF. CDR3 bases: TGTGCCAGCAGGGCGCCGGGACTAGCGGGAGGAGTATCCTACAATGAGCAGTTCTTC. The full variable domain, in which reference TRBV28 and TRBJ2-1 provide the parts outside the CDR3, is DVKVTQSSRYLVKRTGEKVFLECVQDMDHENMFWYRQDPGLGLRLIYFSYDVKMKEKGDIPEGYSVSREKKERFSLILESASTNQTSMYLCASRAPGLAGGVSYNEQFFGPGTRLTVL.

V gene TRBV6-4 combines with J gene TRBJ2-7; the D is unclear. CDR3 length equals 12 residues. Trimming pared 4 bases from V and 6 bases from J, leaving 10 bases between. In germline, CDR1 is MRHNA, CDR2 SNTAGT. CDR3 sequence: CASSGEDREQYF. CDR3 in DNA: TGTGCCAGCAGTGGCGAGGATCGCGAGCAGTACTTC.

There are a few counts of this clone. Within the sample, other DNA sequences also encode this same CDR3. V gene TRBV27 combines with J gene TRBJ1-1; the D gene is possibly TRBD1 (5 bases). Germline lookup yields CDR1 MNHEY and CDR2 SMNVEV (reference sequence). CDR3 length: 13 residues. V shed 5 bases and J shed 5 bases, with 12 bases lying between them. In nucleotides, the CDR3 is TGTGCCAGCAGTCTTTCGGGGGGTACTGAAGCTTTCTTT. Protein sequence: CASSLSGGTEAFF.

The chain recombines TRBV7-2 with TRBJ1-6, with D perhaps matching TRBD1 (6 bases). Germline CDR1 is SGHTA and CDR2 is FQGNSA. The CDR3 is 14 residues long. Trimming shortened V by 3 bases and J by 8 bases, and 11 bases separated the two germline ends. CDR3 sequence: CASSFQGRDSPLHF. DNA of the CDR3: TGTGCCAGCAGCTTTCAGGGGCGTGATTCACCCCTCCACTTT.

CDR3 sequence: CASSSQRGNQPQHF. The CDR3 DNA reads TGCGCCAGCAGCTCCCAACGGGGGAATCAGCCCCAGCATTTT. The V gene is TRBV5-1, the J gene TRBJ1-5; the D gene is possibly TRBD1 (5 bases). Trimming cost V 3 bases and J 4 bases, with 11 bases left between them. Per germline, CDR1 SGHRS and CDR2 YFSETQ. The CDR3 contains 14 residues.